The 15 T cell receptor beta chains in this list originate from one sample, sequenced in a study of Graves' ophthalmopathy and Graves' hyperthyroidism. Amplification of TCR beta CDR3 regions used RNA transcripts. Following a first-round RT-PCR that used HTBI primers, a second-round multiplex PCR was carried out. TCRdb reprocessed the multiplex PCR reads with MiXCR, giving one entry per CDR3 protein. This sample has some 520,000 distinct CDR3 sequences; 14% occur once, and the top ten carry around 9.8%. Sequencing was done on a sample of blood. These receptors all come from a woman younger than 45 with Graves' ophthalmopathy.

This clonotype has ten or more counts. The gene calls are TRBV27 and TRBJ2-4; D is perhaps TRBD1 (5 bases). Trimming took off 1 base at V and 8 bases at J, with 12 bases between the two ends. This CDR3 spans 14 amino acids. Per the germline V gene, CDR1 is MNHEY and CDR2 is SMNVEV (reference sequence). Here the CDR3 reads CASSLYQGLDIQYF. CDR3 DNA: TGTGCCAGCAGTTTATACCAGGGCTTGGACATTCAGTACTTC.

The table lists this clonotype with many counts. The V call is TRBV6-4, the J call TRBJ2-6; a possible D gene is TRBD1 (5 bases). V was shortened by 2 bases and J by 2 bases, with 10 bases between the two germline ends. The CDR3 runs 16 residues. Germline V lookup: CDR1 MRHNA, CDR2 SNTAGT. CDR3 loop: CASSDGVGAGANVLTF. The DNA for the CDR3 is TGTGCCAGCAGTGACGGGGTAGGGGCTGGGGCCAACGTCCTGACTTTC.

With regard to this clonotype: A much larger clone differs by one base, so this may be a read error. The chain combines TRBV6-1 with TRBJ1-1; TRBD1 is a possible D gene (6 bases). The CDR3 contains 12 residues. Germline V gives CDR1 MNHNS, CDR2 SASEGT. CDR3 protein: CAGSSRGPEAFF. CDR3 nucleotides: TGTGCCGGCAGCTCCAGGGGTCCTGAAGCTTTCTTT.

This clonotype was picked up a small number of times. The V call is TRBV9, the J call TRBJ2-5; D is possibly TRBD1 (5 bases). Germline V gene lookup returns CDR1 SGDLS and CDR2 YYNGEE. V was cut by 0 bases and J by 1 base, with 10 bases left in between. The CDR3 length is 15 residues. In DNA form, the CDR3 reads TGTGCCAGCAGCGTAGAAGACAGCACCCAAGAGACCCAGTACTTC. Its protein product is CASSVEDSTQETQYF.

This clonotype was counted ten times or more. This CDR3 is CASKQGIYSPLHF. Here the CDR3 DNA reads TGTGCCAGCAAACAGGGGATTTATTCACCCCTCCACTTT. This sequence joins TRBV27 and TRBJ1-6, with 7 bases identical to TRBD1. CDR1 MNHEY and CDR2 SMNVEV come from the germline V gene (reference sequence). This CDR3 contains 13 residues. V trimming: 7 bases; J trimming: 8 bases; junction bases outside the gene matches: 5.

This clonotype came up many times. The V gene is TRBV28, the J gene TRBJ2-7; TRBD2 matches 10 bases. The germline V gene has CDR1 MDHEN and CDR2 SYDVKM. CDR3 length: 17 residues. V lost 6 bases to trimming and J lost 4 bases; unmatched junction nucleotides: 15. The CDR3 bases are TGTGCCAGCAGCCCCCTACCCCCCGGGACTAGCGTTTACGAGCAGTACTTC. Residues: CASSPLPPGTSVYEQYF.

This clonotype occurred many times. A much larger clone differs by one base, so this may be a read error. V and J are TRBV27 and TRBJ1-2; tentative D call: TRBD1 (5 bases). This CDR3 has 16 amino acids. Germline CDR1 reads MNHEY; CDR2 reads SMNVEV (reference sequence). The V gene lost 2 bases and the J gene lost 2 bases, with 15 bases spanning the gap. The CDR3 region is CASSLIRQPENYGYTF. CDR3 nucleotides: TGTGCCAGCAGTTTAATCAGACAGCCTGAAAACTATGGCTACACCTTC.

The table lists this clonotype with many counts. The V call is TRBV12-3 or TRBV12-4, the J call TRBJ2-5; perhaps TRBD2 as D (6 bases). Trimming left V 4 bases short and J 5 bases short, with 11 bases between. This CDR3 spans 13 amino acids. The CDR3 is CASSSAGWETQYF. CDR3 coding DNA: TGTGCCAGCAGTTCCGCGGGGTGGGAGACCCAGTACTTC.

A word on this clonotype: A single base separates this from a much larger clone, so it may be a read error. V gene TRBV12-3 or TRBV12-4 combines with J gene TRBJ1-5; D is possibly TRBD1 (6 bases). Trimming pared 6 bases from V and 0 bases from J, leaving 15 bases between. The CDR3 is made up of 16 amino acids. The CDR3 spells CASSVTGLSSNQPQHF. The CDR3 DNA follows: TGTGCCAGCAGCGTAACAGGGCTATCTAGCAATCAGCCCCAGCATTTT.

This clonotype occurred many times. This sequence joins TRBV20-1 and TRBJ2-5; D perhaps matches TRBD2 (5 bases). V was clipped by 2 bases and J by 12 bases, with 19 bases between them. Per the germline V gene, CDR1 is DFQATT and CDR2 is SNEGSKA (reference sequence). The CDR3 totals 13 residues. CDR3 nucleotides: TGCAGTGCTAGACGGTGGAGGATTGGAGCCGAGTACTTC. It yields the protein CSARRWRIGAEYF.

This sequence joins TRBV28 and TRBJ2-4; D gene ambiguous. Trimming cost V 5 bases and J 2 bases, with 13 bases left between them. The germline V gene encodes CDR1 MDHEN and CDR2 SYDVKM. The CDR3 has 15 residues. The CDR3 is CASSTFYGSKNIQYF. As DNA, the CDR3 is TGTGCCAGCAGTACCTTCTATGGGTCCAAAAACATTCAGTACTTC.

This clonotype occurred many times. The chain combines TRBV12-3 or TRBV12-4 with TRBJ2-2; perhaps TRBD2 as D (5 bases). The CDR3 has 15 residues. V lost 3 bases and J lost 3, with 11 bases in between. CDR3 DNA sequence: TGTGCCAGCAGTTTTGGCAGGCGGGACACCGGGGAGCTGTTTTTT. It yields the protein CASSFGRRDTGELFF.

The chain is built from TRBV28 and TRBJ2-4; TRBD1 aligns across 8 bases. CDR3 length: 16 amino acids. Germline V gives CDR1 MDHEN, CDR2 SYDVKM. V was pared by 4 bases and J by 7 bases, with 12 bases of the junction left unmatched. CDR3 nucleotides: TGTGCCAGCAGTTCTTACGGACAGGGTGATGGGAACATTCAGTACTTC. It translates to CASSSYGQGDGNIQYF.

With regard to this clonotype: The junction departs from the called germline gene at one end, perhaps through a read error. The chain joins TRBV7-6 to TRBJ2-7; D is possibly TRBD2 (5 bases). CDR1 and CDR2 (germline): SGHVS, FNYEAQ. The CDR3 sequence is 14 residues long. CDR3 region: CASSLWESPDERYF. The CDR3 coding sequence is TGTGCCAGCAGCTTATGGGAGTCCCCGGACGAGCGGTACTTC.

In regard to this clonotype: Possible read error: a much larger clone is one base away. V gene TRBV7-2 combines with J gene TRBJ2-5; D perhaps matches TRBD1 (5 bases). CDR1 and CDR2 from the germline V gene are SGHTA and FQGNSA. The CDR3 loop spans 15 amino acids. CDR3 DNA: TGTGCCAGCAGTCTCAGTGGGCTCAGGGAAGAGAGCCAGTACTTC. Protein product: CASSLSGLREESQYF.